Listed here are 14 T cell receptor beta chains from one sample, sequenced in a study of blood T cell repertoires in COVID-19 (dated by TCRdb to 2019 to 2021). The method was the immunoSEQ multiplex PCR assay. TCRdb provides this immuneACCESS table in a form limited to in-frame rearrangements. Some clones are lacking; in checked studies, under half of them reflect an unresolved V gene, and why the rest are absent is not known. The table for this sample lists about 390,000 clones; about 83% of them were counted only once. Roughly a tenth of the sample is held by the ten biggest clonotypes. Sequencing used PBMCs or T cells enriched from blood (not recorded which). The receptors here all came from a woman aged 45-59 years who had recovered from COVID-19.

The genes are TRBV2 and TRBJ1-5; D is uncertain. This CDR3 region has 17 residues. CDR1 and CDR2 from the germline V gene are SNHLY and FYNNEI. V lost 0 bases to trimming and J lost 2 bases, with 14 bases between them. The CDR3 reads CASSEAHRYPGNQPQHF. DNA for the CDR3: TGTGCCAGCAGTGAAGCGCACAGATACCCGGGCAATCAGCCCCAGCATTTT. Based on the CDR3 plus reference TRBV2 and TRBJ1-5, the full variable domain is EPEVTQTPSHQVTQMGQEVILRCVPISNHLYFYWYRQILGQKVEFLVSFYNNEISEKSEIFDDQFSVERPDGSNFTLKIRSTKLEDSAMYFCASSEAHRYPGNQPQHFGDGTRLSIL.

In its sample, this clone was seen once. The genes are TRBV3-1 (or the pseudogene TRBV3-2) and TRBJ2-5; 8 bases map to TRBD1. The trim removed 5 bases at V and 5 bases at J, leaving 10 bases unmatched. Germline loops: CDR1 LGHDT, CDR2 YNNKEL (reference sequence). This CDR3 spans 15 amino acids. This CDR3 reads CASSSRQGKVETQYF. The CDR3 coding sequence is TGTGCCAGCAGCTCACGACAGGGGAAGGTGGAGACCCAGTACTTC.

The chain carries TRBV19 and TRBJ1-5; tentative D call: TRBD1 (5 bases). The CDR3 runs 15 residues. Germline CDR1 LNHDA, CDR2 SQIVND (reference sequence). V was shortened by 6 bases and J by 0 bases, with 12 bases between the two germline ends. The CDR3 region has the DNA TGTGCCAGTAGACCCTGGGGGGATAGCAATCAGCCCCAGCATTTT. Its translation is CASRPWGDSNQPQHF.

The V gene is TRBV2, the J gene TRBJ2-4; TRBD1 matches at 10 bases. The CDR3 covers 21 residues. The germline gives CDR1 SNHLY, CDR2 FYNNEI. The V and J ends lost 3 bases and 0 bases, in that order; junction bases with no gene match: 17. Written as DNA, the CDR3 is TGTGCCAGCAGTGACCCCCTTCCGGGACAGGGGACCATCCTAGCCAAAAACATTCAGTACTTC. This encodes CASSDPLPGQGTILAKNIQYF.

This chain uses TRBV5-5 with TRBJ1-2; 7 bases map to TRBD1. CDR1 SGHKS and CDR2 YYEKEE come from the germline V gene (reference sequence). The CDR3 runs to 15 residues. With 0 bases clipped from V and 5 bases from J, the junction kept 7 bases outside the gene matches. CDR3 DNA: TGTGCCAGCAGCTTGGTGATAGGGACAGCTTATGGCTACACCTTC. It translates to CASSLVIGTAYGYTF.

The chain is built from TRBV6-5 and TRBJ1-2; 7 bases are shared with TRBD1. The V and J ends lost 7 bases and 3 bases, in that order; junction bases with no gene match: 8. This CDR3 has 14 amino acids. Germline lookup yields CDR1 MNHEY and CDR2 SVGAGI. The CDR3 DNA sequence: TGTGCCAGCAAAACTACAGGGGTGGACTATGGCTACACCTTC. Its protein product is CASKTTGVDYGYTF.

This chain links TRBV7-9 with TRBJ2-3; 7 positions agree with TRBD1. CDR3 length: 15 amino acids. Germline V gene lookup returns CDR1 SEHNR and CDR2 FQNEAQ (reference sequence). The V and J ends lost 1 base and 3 bases, in that order; junction bases with no gene match: 4. CDR3 bases: TGTGCCAGCAGCTTAGGACAGGGAGCTACAGATACGCAGTATTTT. It translates to CASSLGQGATDTQYF.

The V and J genes are TRBV21-1 and TRBJ1-2. TRBV21-1 is annotated as a pseudogene. There are 17 residues in the CDR3. The CDR3 region is CASSKRSTAGAENGYTF. In nucleotides, the CDR3 is TGTGCCAGCAGCAAACGCAGCACGGCGGGGGCAGAGAATGGCTACACCTTC.

The V call is TRBV5-4, the J call TRBJ2-5, with 9 bases identical to TRBD2. With V trimmed by 4 bases and J by 2 bases, 9 bases remained unmatched. This CDR3 comprises 16 residues. Germline V gene lookup returns CDR1 SGHNT and CDR2 YYREEE (reference sequence). The CDR3 sequence: CASSPGGAGGQETQYF. The CDR3 nucleotides are TGTGCCAGCAGCCCCGGTGGAGCGGGGGGTCAAGAGACCCAGTACTTC.

V usage is TRBV24-1 and J usage is TRBJ1-5, with 8 bases fitting TRBD1. V was clipped by 7 bases and J by 2 bases; unmatched bases: 6. The CDR3 length is 15 residues. Germline loops: CDR1 KGHDR, CDR2 SFDVKD. CDR3 DNA: TGTGCCACCAGCGAGGGACAGGCCCGCAATCAGCCCCAGCATTTT. This translates into CATSEGQARNQPQHF.

The rearrangement links TRBV11-2 to TRBJ2-7; D is perhaps TRBD1 (6 bases). Germline values: CDR1 SGHAT, CDR2 FQNNGV. Trimming removed 1 base from V and 6 bases from J, with 10 bases in between. The CDR3 contains 13 residues. The CDR3 protein is CASSLVQGTEQYF. DNA of the CDR3: TGTGCCAGCAGCTTAGTCCAGGGGACCGAGCAGTACTTC.

V gene TRBV7-6 combines with J gene TRBJ1-2; 12 bases match TRBD1. The germline V gene encodes CDR1 SGHVS and CDR2 FNYEAQ. With 3 bases clipped from V and 7 bases from J, the junction kept 6 bases outside the gene matches. This CDR3 has 15 amino acids. CDR3 in DNA: TGTGCCAGCAGCTTCGGGACAGGGGGCGAAGGTGGCTACACCTTC. As protein: CASSFGTGGEGGYTF.

This sequence joins TRBV3-1 (or the pseudogene TRBV3-2) and TRBJ1-1; perhaps TRBD1 as D (5 bases). Per the germline V gene, CDR1 is LGHDT and CDR2 is YNNKEL (reference sequence). This CDR3 spans 11 amino acids. V lost 6 bases and J lost 7, with 9 bases in between. CDR3 loop: CASRGGVEAFF. The DNA of the CDR3 is TGTGCCAGCAGGGGAGGGGTTGAAGCTTTCTTT.

This clone was seen only once. The chain joins TRBV10-2 to TRBJ1-4, with D perhaps TRBD1 (5 bases). Trimming took 8 bases from V and 0 from J, leaving 10 bases between them. The CDR3 is made up of 14 amino acids. From germline, CDR1 is WSHSY and CDR2 SAAADI. CDR3 protein: CASRDRTTNEKLFF. CDR3 sequence (DNA): TGCGCCAGCCGCGACAGAACAACTAATGAAAAACTGTTTTTT.